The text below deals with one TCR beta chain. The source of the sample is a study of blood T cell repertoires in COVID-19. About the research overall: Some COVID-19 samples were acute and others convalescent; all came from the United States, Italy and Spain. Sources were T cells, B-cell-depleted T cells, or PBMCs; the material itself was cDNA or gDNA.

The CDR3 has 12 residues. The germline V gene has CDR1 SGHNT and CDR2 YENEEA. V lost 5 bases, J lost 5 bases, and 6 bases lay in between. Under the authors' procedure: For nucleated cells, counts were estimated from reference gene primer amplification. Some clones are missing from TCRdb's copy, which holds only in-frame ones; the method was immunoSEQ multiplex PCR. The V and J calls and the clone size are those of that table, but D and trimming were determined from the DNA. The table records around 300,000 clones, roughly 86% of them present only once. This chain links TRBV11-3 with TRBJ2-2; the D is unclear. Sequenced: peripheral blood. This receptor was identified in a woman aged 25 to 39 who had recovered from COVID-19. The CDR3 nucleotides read TGTGCCAGCAGCCCTTTAACCGGGGAGCTGTTTTTT. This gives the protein CASSPLTGELFF.